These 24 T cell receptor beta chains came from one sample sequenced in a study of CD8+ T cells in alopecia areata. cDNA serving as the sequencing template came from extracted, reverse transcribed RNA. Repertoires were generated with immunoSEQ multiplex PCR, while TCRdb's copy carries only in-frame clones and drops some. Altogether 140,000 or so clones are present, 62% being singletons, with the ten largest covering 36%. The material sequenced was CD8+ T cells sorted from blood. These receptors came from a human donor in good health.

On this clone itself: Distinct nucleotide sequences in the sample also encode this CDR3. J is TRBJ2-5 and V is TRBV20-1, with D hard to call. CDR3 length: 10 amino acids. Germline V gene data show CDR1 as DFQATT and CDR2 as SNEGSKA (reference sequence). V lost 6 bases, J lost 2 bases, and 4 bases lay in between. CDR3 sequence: CSAGQETQYF. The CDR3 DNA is TGCAGTGCAGGACAAGAGACCCAGTACTTC.

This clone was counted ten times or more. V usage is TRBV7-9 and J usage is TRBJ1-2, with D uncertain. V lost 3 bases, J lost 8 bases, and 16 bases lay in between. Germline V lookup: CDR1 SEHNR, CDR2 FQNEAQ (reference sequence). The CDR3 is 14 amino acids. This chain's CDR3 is CASSFAARDYGYTF. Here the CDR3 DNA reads TGTGCCAGCAGCTTTGCAGCTCGCGATTACGGCTACACCTTC.

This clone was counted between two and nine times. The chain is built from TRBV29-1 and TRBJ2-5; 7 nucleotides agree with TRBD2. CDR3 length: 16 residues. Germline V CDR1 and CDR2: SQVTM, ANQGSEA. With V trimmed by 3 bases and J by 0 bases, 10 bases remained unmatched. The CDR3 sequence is CSVDLPGGRDQETQYF. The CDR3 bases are TGCAGCGTTGACCTACCGGGGGGACGGGACCAAGAGACCCAGTACTTC. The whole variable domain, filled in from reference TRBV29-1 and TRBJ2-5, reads SAVISQKPSRDICQRGTSLTIQCQVDSQVTMMFWYRQQPGQSLTLIATANQGSEATYESGFVIDKFPISRPNLTFSTLTVSNMSPEDSSIYLCSVDLPGGRDQETQYFGPGTRLLVL.

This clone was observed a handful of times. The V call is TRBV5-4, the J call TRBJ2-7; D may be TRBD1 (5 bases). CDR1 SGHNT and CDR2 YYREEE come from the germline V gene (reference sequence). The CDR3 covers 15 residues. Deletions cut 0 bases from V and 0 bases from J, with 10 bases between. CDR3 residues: CASSLVPQGSYEQYF. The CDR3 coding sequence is TGTGCCAGCAGCTTGGTTCCGCAGGGCTCCTACGAGCAGTACTTC.

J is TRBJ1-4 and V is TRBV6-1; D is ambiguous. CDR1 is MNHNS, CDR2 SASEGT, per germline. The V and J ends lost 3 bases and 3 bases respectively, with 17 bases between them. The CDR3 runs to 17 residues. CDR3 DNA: TGTGCCAGCAGTGAGGTGGTCGACTGGATTCCTAATGAAAAACTGTTTTTT. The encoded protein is CASSEVVDWIPNEKLFF.

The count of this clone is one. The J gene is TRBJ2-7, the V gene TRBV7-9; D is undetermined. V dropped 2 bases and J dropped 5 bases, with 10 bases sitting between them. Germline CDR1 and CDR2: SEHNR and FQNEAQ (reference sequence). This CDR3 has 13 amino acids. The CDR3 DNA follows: TGTGCCAGCAGCTTAAGAGGAGAGCACGAGCAGTACTTC. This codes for CASSLRGEHEQYF.

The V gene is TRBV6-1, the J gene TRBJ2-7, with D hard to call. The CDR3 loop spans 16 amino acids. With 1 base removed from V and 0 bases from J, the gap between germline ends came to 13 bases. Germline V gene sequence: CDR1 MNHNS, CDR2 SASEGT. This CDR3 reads CASSEVVSSSSYEQYF. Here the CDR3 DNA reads TGTGCCAGCAGTGAAGTAGTGAGTTCAAGCTCCTACGAGCAGTACTTC.

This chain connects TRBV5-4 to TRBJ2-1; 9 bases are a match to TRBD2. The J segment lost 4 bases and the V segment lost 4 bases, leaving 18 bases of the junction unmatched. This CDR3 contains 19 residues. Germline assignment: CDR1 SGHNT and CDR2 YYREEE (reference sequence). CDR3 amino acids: CASSLRALASSGIYNEQFF. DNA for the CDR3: TGTGCCAGCAGCCTTAGGGCGTTGGCCTCTAGCGGGATATACAATGAGCAGTTCTTC.

As DNA, the CDR3 is TGTGCCAAAGGACGGGTGAACACTGAAGCTTTCTTT. It yields the protein CAKGRVNTEAFF. The chain links TRBV7-9 to TRBJ1-1; D uncertain. V dropped 10 bases and J dropped 0 bases, with 9 bases sitting between them. The CDR3 totals 12 residues. In germline, CDR1 is SEHNR, CDR2 FQNEAQ (reference sequence).

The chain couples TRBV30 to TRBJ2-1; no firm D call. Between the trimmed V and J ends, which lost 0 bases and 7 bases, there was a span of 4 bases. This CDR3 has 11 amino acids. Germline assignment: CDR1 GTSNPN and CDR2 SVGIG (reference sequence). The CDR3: CAWSVKNEQFF. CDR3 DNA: TGTGCCTGGAGTGTGAAGAATGAGCAGTTCTTC.

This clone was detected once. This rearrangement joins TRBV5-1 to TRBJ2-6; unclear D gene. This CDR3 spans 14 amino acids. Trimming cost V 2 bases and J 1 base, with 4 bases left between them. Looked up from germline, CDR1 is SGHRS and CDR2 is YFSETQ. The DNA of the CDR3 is TGCGCCAGCAGCTTAGGATCTGGGGCCAACGTCCTGACTTTC. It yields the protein CASSLGSGANVLTF.

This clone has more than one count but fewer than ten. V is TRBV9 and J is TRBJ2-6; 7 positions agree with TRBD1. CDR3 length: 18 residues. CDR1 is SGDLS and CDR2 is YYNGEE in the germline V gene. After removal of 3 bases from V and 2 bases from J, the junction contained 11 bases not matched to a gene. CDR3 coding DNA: TGTGCCAGCAGCGGTAGTGGGACAGAGTTTCCTGGGGCCAACGTCCTGACTTTC. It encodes CASSGSGTEFPGANVLTF.

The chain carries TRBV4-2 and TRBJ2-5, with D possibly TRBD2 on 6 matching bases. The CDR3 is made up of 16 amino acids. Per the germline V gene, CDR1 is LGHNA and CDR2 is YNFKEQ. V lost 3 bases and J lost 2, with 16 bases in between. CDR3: CASSQSSSAPQETQYF. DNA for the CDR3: TGTGCCAGCAGCCAGTCTTCTAGCGCCCCACAAGAGACCCAGTACTTC.

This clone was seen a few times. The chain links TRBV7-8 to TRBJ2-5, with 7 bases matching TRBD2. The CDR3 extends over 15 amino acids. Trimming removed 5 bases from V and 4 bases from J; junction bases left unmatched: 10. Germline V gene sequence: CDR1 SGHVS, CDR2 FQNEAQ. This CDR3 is CASSVTLGRGETQYF. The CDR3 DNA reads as TGTGCCAGCAGCGTAACATTAGGGAGGGGAGAGACCCAGTACTTC.

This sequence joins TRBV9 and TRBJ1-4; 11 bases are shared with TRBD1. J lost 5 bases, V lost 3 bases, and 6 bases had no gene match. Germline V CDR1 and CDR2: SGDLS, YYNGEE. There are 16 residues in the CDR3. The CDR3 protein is CASSAGTGGMNEKLFF. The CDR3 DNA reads TGTGCCAGCAGCGCGGGGACAGGGGGAATGAATGAAAAACTGTTTTTT.

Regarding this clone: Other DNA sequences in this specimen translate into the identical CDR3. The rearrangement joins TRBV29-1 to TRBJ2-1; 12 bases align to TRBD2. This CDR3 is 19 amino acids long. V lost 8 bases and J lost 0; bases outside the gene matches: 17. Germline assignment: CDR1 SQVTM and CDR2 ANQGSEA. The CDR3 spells CSIHPRASGRANSYNEQFF. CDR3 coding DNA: TGCAGCATCCACCCTCGGGCTAGCGGGAGGGCTAACTCCTACAATGAGCAGTTCTTC.

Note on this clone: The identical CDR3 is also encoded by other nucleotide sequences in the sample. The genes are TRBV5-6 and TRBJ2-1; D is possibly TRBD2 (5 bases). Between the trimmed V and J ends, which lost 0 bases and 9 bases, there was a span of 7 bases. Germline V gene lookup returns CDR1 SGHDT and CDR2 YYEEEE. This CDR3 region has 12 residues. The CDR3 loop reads CASSLGAAEQFF. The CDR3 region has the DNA TGTGCCAGCAGCTTGGGAGCGGCTGAGCAGTTCTTC.

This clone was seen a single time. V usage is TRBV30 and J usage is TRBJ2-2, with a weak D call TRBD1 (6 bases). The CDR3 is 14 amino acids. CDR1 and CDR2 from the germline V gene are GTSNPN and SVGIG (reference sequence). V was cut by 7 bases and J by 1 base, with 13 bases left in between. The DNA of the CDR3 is TGTGCCTTAACCTCGGGACAGAACACCGGGGAGCTGTTTTTT. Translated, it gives CALTSGQNTGELFF.

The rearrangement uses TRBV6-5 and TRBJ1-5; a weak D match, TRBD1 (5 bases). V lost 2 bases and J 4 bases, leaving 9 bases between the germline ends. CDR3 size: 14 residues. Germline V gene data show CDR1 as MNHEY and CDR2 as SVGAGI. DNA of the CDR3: TGTGCCAGCAGTTACGGGGGGAAGAATCAGCCCCAGCATTTT. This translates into CASSYGGKNQPQHF.

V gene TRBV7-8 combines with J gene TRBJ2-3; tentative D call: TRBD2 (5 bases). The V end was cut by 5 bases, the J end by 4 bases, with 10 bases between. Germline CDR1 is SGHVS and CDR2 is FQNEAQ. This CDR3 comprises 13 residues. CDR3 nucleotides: TGTGCCAGCAGCGGGGAGCCCGCAGATACGCAGTATTTT. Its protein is CASSGEPADTQYF.

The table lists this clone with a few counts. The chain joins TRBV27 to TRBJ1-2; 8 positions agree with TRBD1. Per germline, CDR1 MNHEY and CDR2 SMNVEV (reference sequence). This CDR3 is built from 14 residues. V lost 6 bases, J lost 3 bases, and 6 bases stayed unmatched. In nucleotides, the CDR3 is TGTGCCAGCAGACGACAGGGGTTAGACTATGGCTACACCTTC. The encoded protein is CASRRQGLDYGYTF.

The CDR3 sequence is CASSERTVQETQYF. The CDR3 region has the DNA TGTGCCAGCAGTGAAAGGACAGTCCAAGAGACCCAGTACTTC. V and J are TRBV2 and TRBJ2-5; perhaps TRBD1 as D (6 bases). This CDR3 has 14 residues. CDR1 is SNHLY and CDR2 is FYNNEI in the germline V gene. Deletions cut 2 bases from V and 1 base from J, with 8 bases between.

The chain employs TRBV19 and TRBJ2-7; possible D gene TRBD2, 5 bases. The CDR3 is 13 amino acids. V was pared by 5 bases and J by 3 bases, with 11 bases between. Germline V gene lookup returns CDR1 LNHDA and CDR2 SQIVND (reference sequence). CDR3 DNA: TGTGCCAGTAGTCCCTTTGCGGGCTACGAGCAGTACTTC. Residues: CASSPFAGYEQYF.

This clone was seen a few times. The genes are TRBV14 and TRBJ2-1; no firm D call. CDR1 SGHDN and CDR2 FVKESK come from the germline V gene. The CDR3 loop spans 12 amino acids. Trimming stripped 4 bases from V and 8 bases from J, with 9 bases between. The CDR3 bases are TGTGCCAGCAGCCCCAGAGGCGATGAGCAGTTCTTC. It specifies CASSPRGDEQFF.